Reported below is one T cell receptor (beta chain). Authors' data handling: Using reference gene primer amplification, nucleated cell counts were estimated. The protocol was immunoSEQ multiplex PCR, while the TCRdb copy is restricted to in-frame clones and leaves out a portion. For V, J and clone size, that table is used; D and trimming come from the DNA. This table has 150,000 to 200,000 clones, 70% to 80% appearing once. The record originates from a study of blood T cell repertoires in COVID-19. In germline, CDR1 is LGHDT, CDR2 YNNKEL (reference sequence). This CDR3 has 17 residues. The V gene end was trimmed by 3 bases and the J gene end by 4 bases; junction bases not matched to a gene: 11. Participant-reported clinical history was the basis for cohort assignment.

V usage is TRBV3-1 (or the pseudogene TRBV3-2) and J usage is TRBJ2-1; TRBD2 matches at 8 bases. The receptor's source is a woman between 45 and 65 years old who had recovered from COVID-19. The sample consisted of PBMCs or T cells enriched from blood (not recorded which). The CDR3 region is CASSQAGKAGVYNEQFF. The CDR3 bases are TGTGCCAGCAGCCAGGCGGGGAAAGCGGGAGTTTACAATGAGCAGTTCTTC.